Below are 8 T cell receptor beta chains sequenced from a single sample in a study of blood T cells in healthy people across ages. Sample-barcoded 5' priming and a J-beta primer mix drove a second PCR of roughly 6 to 12 cycles. In TCRdb, the 5' RACE reads were re-called with MiXCR into one record per CDR3 protein. The sample includes around 800,000 distinct CDR3 sequences, about 46% of them seen just once. Sequencing was performed on blood. The receptors were sampled from a man of 80 years or more in good health.

There are a few counts of this clonotype. The V call is TRBV4-1, the J call TRBJ1-4; no definite D call. V was shortened by 1 base and J by 10 bases, with 16 bases between the two germline ends. CDR3 length: 15 amino acids. Germline assignment: CDR1 MGHRA and CDR2 YSYEKL. CDR3 nucleotides: TGCGCCAGCAGCCAAGGCCTCCCCCCAGTAGGAAAACTGTTTTTT. The encoded protein is CASSQGLPPVGKLFF.

A remark on this clonotype: One junction end disagrees with the germline gene, perhaps due to a read error. V and J are TRBV27 and TRBJ2-6; possibly TRBD1 or TRBD2 for D (5 bases each). The CDR3 length is 19 residues. CDR1 is MNHEY and CDR2 is SMNVEV in the germline V gene (reference sequence). In DNA, the CDR3 is TGTGCCAGCAGTCCTCTGCACGGGCCTTACAGCCTCGGGGCCAGCGTCCTGACTTTC. This codes for CASSPLHGPYSLGASVLTF.

The chain couples TRBV20-1 to TRBJ2-3; 8 nucleotides line up with TRBD2. The CDR3 consists of 12 residues. Germline CDR1 and CDR2: DFQATT and SNEGSKA (reference sequence). The CDR3 protein is CSTSGSTDTQYF. The CDR3, as DNA: TGCAGCACTAGCGGTAGCACAGATACGCAGTATTTT.

This rearrangement joins TRBV7-6 to TRBJ2-1; 8 bases fit TRBD2. This CDR3 comprises 14 residues. V gave up 5 bases and J gave up 9 bases; unmatched junction bases: 9. Germline V gene data show CDR1 as SGHVS and CDR2 as FNYEAQ. CDR3 coding DNA: TGTGCCAGCAGCGCTCCGGGACTAGGTAGTGAGCAGTTCTTC. This gives the protein CASSAPGLGSEQFF. The full variable domain, its missing parts supplied by reference TRBV7-6 and TRBJ2-1, is GAGVSQSPRYKVTKRGQDVALRCDPISGHVSLYWYRQALGQGPEFLTYFNYEAQQDKSGLPNDRFSAERPEGSISTLTIQRTEQRDSAMYRCASSAPGLGSEQFFGPGTRLTVL.

This chain joins TRBV7-2 and TRBJ1-1; 7 nucleotides line up with TRBD1. There are 16 residues in the CDR3. The germline gives CDR1 SGHTA, CDR2 FQGNSA. After removal of 4 bases from V and 5 bases from J, the junction contained 13 bases not matched to a gene. CDR3 DNA sequence: TGTGCCAGCAGCTCACGGATCAGGGGGAGGGGAACTGAAGCTTTCTTT. Its translation: CASSSRIRGRGTEAFF.

This clonotype was seen a handful of times. V and J are TRBV4-3 and TRBJ2-5; perhaps TRBD1 as D (8 bases). In germline, CDR1 is LGHNA, CDR2 YSLEER. The V gene lost 3 bases and the J gene lost 7 bases, with 12 bases spanning the gap. CDR3 size: 13 residues. The CDR3 sequence: CASSQDREGTQYF. CDR3 bases: TGCGCCAGCAGCCAGGACAGGGAGGGGACCCAGTACTTC.

V and J are TRBV2 and TRBJ1-5; maybe TRBD1 (6 bases). The CDR3 runs to 15 residues. Trimming removed 7 bases at V and 2 bases at J, with 15 bases between. Germline V gives CDR1 SNHLY, CDR2 FYNNEI. The CDR3 DNA sequence: TGTGCCAGCAACTTGGACAGTCGGGGCAATCAGCCCCAGCATTTT. This translates into CASNLDSRGNQPQHF.

This clonotype was seen many times. The genes are TRBV20-1 and TRBJ2-7, with TRBD2 matching 10 bases. Germline CDR1 reads DFQATT; CDR2 reads SNEGSKA (reference sequence). This CDR3 is built from 16 residues. V was clipped by 0 bases and J by 6 bases; unmatched bases: 11. The CDR3 DNA sequence: TGCAGTGCTAGAGAGGTTTGCCTAGCGGGAGATTGCGAGCAGTACTTC. Translation: CSAREVCLAGDCEQYF.